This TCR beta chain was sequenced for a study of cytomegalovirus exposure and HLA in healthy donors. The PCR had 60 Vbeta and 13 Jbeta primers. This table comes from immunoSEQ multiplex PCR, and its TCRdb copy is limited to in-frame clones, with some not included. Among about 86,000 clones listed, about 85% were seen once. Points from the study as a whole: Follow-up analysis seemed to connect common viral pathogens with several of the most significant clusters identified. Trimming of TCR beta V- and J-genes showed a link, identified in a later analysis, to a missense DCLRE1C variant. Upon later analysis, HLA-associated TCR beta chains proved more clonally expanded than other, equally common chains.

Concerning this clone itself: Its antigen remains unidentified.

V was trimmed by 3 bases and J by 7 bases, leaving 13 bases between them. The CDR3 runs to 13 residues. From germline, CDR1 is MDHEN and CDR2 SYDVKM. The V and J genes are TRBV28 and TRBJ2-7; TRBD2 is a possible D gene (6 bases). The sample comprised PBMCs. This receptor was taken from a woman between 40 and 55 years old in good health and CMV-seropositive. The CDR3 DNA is TGTGCCAGCAGTTTTGGGGCGGGGAAAGAGCAGTACTTC. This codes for CASSFGAGKEQYF. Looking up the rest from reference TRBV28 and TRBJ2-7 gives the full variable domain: DVKVTQSSRYLVKRTGEKVFLECVQDMDHENMFWYRQDPGLGLRLIYFSYDVKMKEKGDIPEGYSVSREKKERFSLILESASTNQTSMYLCASSFGAGKEQYFGPGTRLTVT.